These 6 T cell receptor beta chains originate from one sample sequenced in a study of CXCR3-negative and CXCR3-positive naive CD8 T cells. Each TRB cDNA library was prepared by 5' RACE (with UMI labels). Following a re-call of the 5' RACE reads, TCRdb has one entry per CDR3 protein and lacks DNA. The sample has roughly 71,000 distinct CDR3 sequences, and its top ten clones hold over 1.3%. The material sequenced was naive CXCR3- CD8+ T cells from blood. The subset here: CD45RO-CCR7+CD27+CD95- naive CD8+ T cells lacking CXCR3 (TNR3-). These receptors came from a human donor in good health. Some clones in this sample may be carry-over from other donors' samples.

The genes are TRBV7-6 and TRBJ2-1; the D call from TCRdb, TRBD2, cannot be confirmed without DNA. The CDR3 extends over 17 amino acids. CDR1 and CDR2 from the germline V gene are SGHVS and FNYEAQ. CDR3 sequence: CASSLASGDTSYNEQFF.

The chain combines TRBV3-1 with TRBJ2-3; TCRdb's D gene call, TRBD1, goes unchecked for lack of DNA. The CDR3 has 18 amino acids. Per the germline V gene, CDR1 is LGHDT and CDR2 is YNNKEL (reference sequence). The CDR3 reads CASSPTPASTRSTDTQYF.

The chain carries TRBV7-8 and TRBJ1-4; TCRdb designates TRBD1, a call that cannot be tested without DNA. The CDR3 has 16 residues. Germline assignment: CDR1 SGHVS and CDR2 FQNEAQ. CDR3 sequence reads: CASSFPGQGAGEKLFF.

This chain joins TRBV6-2 or TRBV6-3 and TRBJ2-7; TCRdb names TRBD1, which stays unverified in the absence of DNA. The germline V gene has CDR1 MNHEY and CDR2 SVGEGT. This CDR3 has 16 amino acids. CDR3: CASSYSPMDSAYEQYF.

The chain is built from TRBV19 and TRBJ2-7. CDR3 length: 13 amino acids. CDR1 and CDR2 from the germline V gene are LNHDA and SQIVND (reference sequence). CDR3 sequence reads: CASSYKAVYEQYF.

The rearrangement links TRBV29-1 to TRBJ2-1; TCRdb selects TRBD2, and the lack of DNA leaves this call unchecked. The CDR3 sequence is 13 residues long. Germline CDR1 is SQVTM and CDR2 is ANQGSEA. This CDR3 reads CSVDIVVGSEQFF.